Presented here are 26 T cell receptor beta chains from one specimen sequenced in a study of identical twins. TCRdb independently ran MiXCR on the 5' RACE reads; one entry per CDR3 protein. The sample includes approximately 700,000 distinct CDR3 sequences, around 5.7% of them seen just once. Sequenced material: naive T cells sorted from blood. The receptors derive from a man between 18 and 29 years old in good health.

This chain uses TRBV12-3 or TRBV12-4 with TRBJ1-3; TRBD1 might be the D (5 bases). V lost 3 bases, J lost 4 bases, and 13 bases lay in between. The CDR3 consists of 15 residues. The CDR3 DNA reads TGTGCCAGCAGTTTGGTGACAGTCATGGGAAACACCATATATTTT. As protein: CASSLVTVMGNTIYF.

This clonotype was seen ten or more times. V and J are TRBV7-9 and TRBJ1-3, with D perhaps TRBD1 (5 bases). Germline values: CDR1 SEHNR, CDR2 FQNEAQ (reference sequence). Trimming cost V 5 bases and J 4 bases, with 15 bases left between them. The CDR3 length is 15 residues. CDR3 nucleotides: TGTGCCAGCAGCGCCCAAACGAGGGGAGGAAACACCATATATTTT. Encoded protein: CASSAQTRGGNTIYF.

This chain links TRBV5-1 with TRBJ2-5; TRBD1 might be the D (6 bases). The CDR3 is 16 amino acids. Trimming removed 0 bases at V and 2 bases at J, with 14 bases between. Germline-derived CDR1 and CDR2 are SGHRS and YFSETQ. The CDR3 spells CASSLGAGELQETQYF. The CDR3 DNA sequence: TGCGCCAGCAGCTTGGGGGCAGGGGAACTACAAGAGACCCAGTACTTC.

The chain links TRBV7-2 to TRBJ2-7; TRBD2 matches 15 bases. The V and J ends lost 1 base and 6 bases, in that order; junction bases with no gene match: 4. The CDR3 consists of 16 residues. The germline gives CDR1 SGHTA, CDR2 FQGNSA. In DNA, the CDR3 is TGTGCCAGCAGCTTAGGCGGACTAGCGGGAGGGCGCGAGCAGTACTTC. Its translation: CASSLGGLAGGREQYF.

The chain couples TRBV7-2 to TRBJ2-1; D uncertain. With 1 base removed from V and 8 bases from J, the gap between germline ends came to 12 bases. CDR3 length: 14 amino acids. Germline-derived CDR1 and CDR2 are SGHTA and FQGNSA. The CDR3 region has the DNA TGTGCCAGCAGCTTAGATCCAGTAAGGCATGAGCAGTTCTTC. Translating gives CASSLDPVRHEQFF.

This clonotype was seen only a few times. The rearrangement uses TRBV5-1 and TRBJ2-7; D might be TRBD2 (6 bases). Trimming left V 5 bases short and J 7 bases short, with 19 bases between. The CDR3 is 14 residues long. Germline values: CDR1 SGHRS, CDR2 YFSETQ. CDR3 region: CASSYDRAGGEQYF. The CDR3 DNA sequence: TGCGCCAGCAGTTATGACCGAGCGGGCGGTGAGCAGTACTTC. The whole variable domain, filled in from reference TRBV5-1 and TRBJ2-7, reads KAGVTQTPRYLIKTRGQQVTLSCSPISGHRSVSWYQQTPGQGLQFLFEYFSETQRNKGNFPGRFSGRQFSNSRSEMNVSTLELGDSALYLCASSYDRAGGEQYFGPGTRLTVT.

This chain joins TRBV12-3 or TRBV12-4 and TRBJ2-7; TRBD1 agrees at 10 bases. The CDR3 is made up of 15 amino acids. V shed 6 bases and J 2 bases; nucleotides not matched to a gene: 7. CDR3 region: CASRYGQGVTYEQYF. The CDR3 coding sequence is TGTGCCAGCAGATACGGACAGGGGGTGACCTACGAGCAGTACTTC.

The CDR3 loop is CASSYTTGGAETQYF. Here the CDR3 DNA reads TGTGCCAGCAGCTATACTACAGGGGGCGCCGAGACCCAGTACTTC. The genes are TRBV7-9 and TRBJ2-5; 9 bases are a match to TRBD1. The CDR3 length is 15 residues. The germline V gene has CDR1 SEHNR and CDR2 FQNEAQ (reference sequence). The V and J ends lost 4 bases and 5 bases, in that order; junction bases with no gene match: 8.

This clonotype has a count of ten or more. In nucleotides, the CDR3 is TGCGCCAGCAGCGCTATCGGGACAGGGAATGAAAAACTGTTTTTT. Encoded protein: CASSAIGTGNEKLFF. The gene calls are TRBV5-1 and TRBJ1-4; 9 bases align to TRBD1. CDR1 SGHRS and CDR2 YFSETQ come from the germline V gene. With V trimmed by 4 bases and J by 5 bases, 6 bases remained unmatched. CDR3 length equals 15 residues.

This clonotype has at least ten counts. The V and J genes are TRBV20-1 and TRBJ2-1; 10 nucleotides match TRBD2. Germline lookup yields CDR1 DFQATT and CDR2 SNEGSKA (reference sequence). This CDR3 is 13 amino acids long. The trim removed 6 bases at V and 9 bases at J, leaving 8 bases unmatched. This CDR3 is CSAQSGTSAEQFF. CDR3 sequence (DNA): TGCAGTGCGCAATCCGGGACTAGCGCTGAGCAGTTCTTC.

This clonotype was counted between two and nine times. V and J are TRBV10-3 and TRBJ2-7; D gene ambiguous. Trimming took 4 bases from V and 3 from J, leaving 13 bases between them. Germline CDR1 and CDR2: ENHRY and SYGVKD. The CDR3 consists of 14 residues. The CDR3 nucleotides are TGTGCCATCAGTGCACATTCCCGAAACTACGAGCAGTACTTC. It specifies CAISAHSRNYEQYF.

The CDR3 DNA is TGTGCCAGCAGTCTCAGCGGGAGGGCCCGCAATGAGCAGTTCTTC. Translation gives CASSLSGRARNEQFF. V usage is TRBV7-2 and J usage is TRBJ2-1, with 10 bases aligning to TRBD2. The CDR3 runs 15 residues. The V gene's germline CDR1 is SGHTA and CDR2 FQGNSA. The V and J ends lost 6 bases and 6 bases, in that order; junction bases with no gene match: 8.

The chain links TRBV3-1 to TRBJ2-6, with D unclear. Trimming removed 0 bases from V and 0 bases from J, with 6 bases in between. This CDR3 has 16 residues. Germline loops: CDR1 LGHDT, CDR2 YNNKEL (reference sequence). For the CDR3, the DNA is TGTGCCAGCAGCCAAGATTTTGGCTCTGGGGCCAACGTCCTGACTTTC. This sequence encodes CASSQDFGSGANVLTF.

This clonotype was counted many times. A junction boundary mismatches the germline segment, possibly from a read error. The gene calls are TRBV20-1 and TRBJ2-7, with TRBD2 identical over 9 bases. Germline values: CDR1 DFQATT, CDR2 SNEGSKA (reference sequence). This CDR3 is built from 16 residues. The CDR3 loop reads CSADTTSGGRAFSAGF. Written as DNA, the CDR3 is TGCAGTGCCGATACGACTAGTGGCGGGAGGGCCTTTTCTGCCGGCTTC.

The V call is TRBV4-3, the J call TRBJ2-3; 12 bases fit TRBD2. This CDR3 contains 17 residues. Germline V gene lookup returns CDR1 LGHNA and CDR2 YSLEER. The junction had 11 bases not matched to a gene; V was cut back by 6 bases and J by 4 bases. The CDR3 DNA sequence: TGCGCCAGCAGTCCCCTAGCGGGAGGGTTCAACTCAGATACGCAGTATTTT. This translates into CASSPLAGGFNSDTQYF.

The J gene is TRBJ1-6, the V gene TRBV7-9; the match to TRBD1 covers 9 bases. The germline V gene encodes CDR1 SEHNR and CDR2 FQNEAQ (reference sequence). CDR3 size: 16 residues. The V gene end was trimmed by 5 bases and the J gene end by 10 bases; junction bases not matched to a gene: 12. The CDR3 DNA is TGTGCCAGCAGCCACCGCTCGGGACAGGGTGGGTCACCCCTCCACTTT. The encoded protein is CASSHRSGQGGSPLHF.

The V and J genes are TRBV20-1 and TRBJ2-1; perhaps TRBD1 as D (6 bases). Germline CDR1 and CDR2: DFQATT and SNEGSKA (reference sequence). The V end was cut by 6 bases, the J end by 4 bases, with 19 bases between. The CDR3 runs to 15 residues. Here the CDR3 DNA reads TGCAGTGCCCGGCAGGGCCAGGGGTATTACAATGAGCAGTTCTTC. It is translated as CSARQGQGYYNEQFF.

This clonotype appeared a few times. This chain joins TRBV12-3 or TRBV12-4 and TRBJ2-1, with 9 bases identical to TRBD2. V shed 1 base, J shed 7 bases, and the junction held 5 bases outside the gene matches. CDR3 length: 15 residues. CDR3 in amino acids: CASSLGGRALNEQFF. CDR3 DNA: TGTGCCAGCAGTTTAGGCGGGAGGGCCCTTAATGAGCAGTTCTTC.

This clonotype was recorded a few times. For the CDR3, the DNA is TGTGCCAGCTCCCGGAAACTAGCAGGCGGGGGATCCTACAATGAGCAGTTCTTC. It encodes CASSRKLAGGGSYNEQFF. The chain employs TRBV18 and TRBJ2-1, with 7 nucleotides matching TRBD2. V lost 6 bases to trimming and J lost 1 base; unmatched junction nucleotides: 15. CDR1 and CDR2 from the germline V gene are KGHSH and LQKENI. The CDR3 sequence is 18 residues long.

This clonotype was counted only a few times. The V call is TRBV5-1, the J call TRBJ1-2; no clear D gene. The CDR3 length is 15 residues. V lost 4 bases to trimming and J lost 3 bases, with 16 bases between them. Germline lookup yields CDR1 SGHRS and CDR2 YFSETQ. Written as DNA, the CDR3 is TGCGCCAGCAGCCTGACGGGAGTAATCGACTATGGCTACACCTTC. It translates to CASSLTGVIDYGYTF.

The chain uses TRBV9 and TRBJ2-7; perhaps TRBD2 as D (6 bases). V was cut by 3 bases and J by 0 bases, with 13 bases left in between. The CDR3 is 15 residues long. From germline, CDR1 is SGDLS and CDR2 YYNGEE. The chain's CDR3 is CASSAHWGDSYEQYF. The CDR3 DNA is TGTGCCAGCAGCGCCCACTGGGGGGACTCCTACGAGCAGTACTTC.

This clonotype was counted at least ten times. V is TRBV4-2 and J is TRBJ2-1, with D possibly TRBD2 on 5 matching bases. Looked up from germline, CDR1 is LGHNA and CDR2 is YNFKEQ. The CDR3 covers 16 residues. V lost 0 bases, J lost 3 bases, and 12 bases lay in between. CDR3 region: CASSQEVTGSYNEQFF. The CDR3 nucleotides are TGTGCCAGCAGCCAAGAAGTGACGGGAAGCTACAATGAGCAGTTCTTC.

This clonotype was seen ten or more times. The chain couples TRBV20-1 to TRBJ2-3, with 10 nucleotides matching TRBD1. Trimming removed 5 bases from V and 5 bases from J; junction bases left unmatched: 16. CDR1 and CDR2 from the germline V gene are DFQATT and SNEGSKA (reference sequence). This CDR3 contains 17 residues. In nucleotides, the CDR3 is TGCAGTGCTCTCGAACCGCCGACAGGGGGCCGGGTAGATACGCAGTATTTT. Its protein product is CSALEPPTGGRVDTQYF.

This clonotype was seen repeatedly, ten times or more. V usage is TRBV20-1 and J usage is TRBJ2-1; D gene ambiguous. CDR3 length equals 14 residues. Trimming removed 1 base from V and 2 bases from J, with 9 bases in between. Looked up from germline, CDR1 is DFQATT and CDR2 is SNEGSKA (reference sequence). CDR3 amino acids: CSARGSRPYNEQFF. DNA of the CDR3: TGCAGTGCTAGAGGGTCCAGGCCCTACAATGAGCAGTTCTTC.

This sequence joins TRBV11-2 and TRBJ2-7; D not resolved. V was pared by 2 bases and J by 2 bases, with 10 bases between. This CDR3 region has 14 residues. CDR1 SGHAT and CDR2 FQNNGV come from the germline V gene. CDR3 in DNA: TGTGCCAGCAGCTTAAGGACGCCAGCCTACGAGCAGTACTTC. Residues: CASSLRTPAYEQYF.

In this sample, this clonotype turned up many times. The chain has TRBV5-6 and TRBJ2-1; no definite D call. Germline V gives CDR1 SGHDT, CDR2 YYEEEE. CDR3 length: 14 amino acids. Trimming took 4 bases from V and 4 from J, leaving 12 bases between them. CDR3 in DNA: TGTGCCAGCAGCCTGAAAGACTCATACAATGAGCAGTTCTTC. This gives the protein CASSLKDSYNEQFF.